What follows are 20 T cell receptor beta chains derived from one specimen sequenced in a study of blood T cell repertoires in COVID-19 (dated by TCRdb to 2020 to 2022). Libraries were prepared through the immunoSEQ multiplex PCR assay. Sourced from immuneACCESS, this table was stored by TCRdb with only in-frame sequences that have V and J called. A share of the clones is absent; for the studies checked, an unresolved V gene accounts for under half, and the remainder has no known explanation. The sample table lists around 300,000 clones, around nine tenths of them with a count of one. The top ten hold about 1.8% of the sample. Sequencing was performed on PBMCs or T cells enriched from blood (not recorded which). The receptors come from a woman aged 40 to 50 who had recovered from COVID-19.

The gene calls are TRBV18 and TRBJ1-1; 7 bases agree with TRBD1. Germline V gives CDR1 KGHSH, CDR2 LQKENI. This CDR3 contains 12 residues. Trimming at V came to 3 bases and at J to 6 bases, leaving 1 base not matched to a gene. CDR3 residues: CASSPDRAEAFF. The CDR3 bases are TGTGCCAGCTCACCCGACAGGGCTGAAGCTTTCTTT.

On this clone: A much larger clone is a single base away; this may be a read error. The rearrangement uses TRBV7-6 and TRBJ2-3; 10 nucleotides agree with TRBD2. The germline V gene has CDR1 SGHVS and CDR2 FNYEAQ. CDR3 length equals 15 residues. V dropped 2 bases and J dropped 1; count of bases not matched to a gene: 0. The CDR3: CASSLLAGGTDTQYF. DNA for the CDR3: TGTGCCAGCAGCTTACTAGCGGGGGGCACAGATACGCAGTATTTT.

The rearrangement joins TRBV19 to TRBJ1-3; perhaps TRBD1 as D (5 bases). The CDR3 covers 14 residues. CDR1 is LNHDA and CDR2 is SQIVND in the germline V gene (reference sequence). The V and J ends lost 5 bases and 2 bases respectively, with 10 bases between them. CDR3 residues: CASSDGGTGNTIYF. The CDR3 nucleotides read TGTGCCAGTAGTGACGGGGGGACTGGAAACACCATATATTTT.

The chain joins TRBV6-2 or TRBV6-3 to TRBJ2-2, with 7 nucleotides matching TRBD2. The germline V gene has CDR1 MNHEY and CDR2 SVGEGT. With 5 bases clipped from V and 5 bases from J, the junction kept 17 bases outside the gene matches. There are 18 residues in the CDR3. Here the CDR3 DNA reads TGTGCCAGCAGTCCACTCACCGTTCTAGCGGATCGAACCGGGGAGCTGTTTTTT. It specifies CASSPLTVLADRTGELFF.

CDR3 sequence (DNA): TGTGCCAGCACCCGGACAGTGGGAGACACTGAAGCTTTCTTT. It specifies CASTRTVGDTEAFF. The chain is built from TRBV11-2 and TRBJ1-1; D perhaps matches TRBD1 (6 bases). V shed 7 bases and J shed 3 bases, with 15 bases lying between them. Germline CDR1 and CDR2: SGHAT and FQNNGV. This CDR3 is 14 amino acids long.

This clone has a single count. V gene TRBV2 combines with J gene TRBJ2-2; a weak D match, TRBD1 (5 bases). The length of the CDR3 is 12 residues. Trimming cost V 8 bases and J 4 bases, with 8 bases left between them. Germline loops: CDR1 SNHLY, CDR2 FYNNEI. The CDR3 DNA reads as TGTGCCAGCGGGGCCGTCACCGGGGAGCTGTTTTTT. Protein sequence: CASGAVTGELFF.

The chain links TRBV12-5 to TRBJ2-5; the match to TRBD1 covers 7 bases. Per germline, CDR1 LGHNT and CDR2 FRNRAP. Trimming at V came to 1 base and at J to 3 bases, leaving 2 bases not matched to a gene. The CDR3 spans 14 residues. The CDR3 DNA reads as TGTGCTAGTGGTTTGGGAGGGACAGAAGAGACCCAGTACTTC. Amino acids: CASGLGGTEETQYF.

This chain links TRBV27 with TRBJ1-2; no definite D call. The CDR3 spans 13 residues. The ends were cut back, 6 bases at V and 0 bases at J, with 8 bases in the middle. Germline loops: CDR1 MNHEY, CDR2 SMNVEV (reference sequence). CDR3 sequence reads: CASSPVANYGYTF. The CDR3 DNA reads TGTGCCAGCAGCCCCGTCGCTAACTATGGCTACACCTTC.

The V call is TRBV4-2, the J call TRBJ2-2; 7 bases are a match to TRBD2. J gave up 1 base and V 7 bases, and 9 bases lay outside the gene matches. Germline V gene data show CDR1 as LGHNA and CDR2 as YNFKEQ. The CDR3 has 16 amino acids. CDR3 DNA sequence: TGTGCCAGCAACTTTTGGGCTAGCGGGAACACCGGGGAGCTGTTTTTT. Its protein product is CASNFWASGNTGELFF.

The chain uses TRBV6-5 and TRBJ1-2, with 9 bases lining up with TRBD1. This CDR3 has 15 amino acids. Trimming cost V 9 bases and J 5 bases; bases outside gene matches: 13. Looked up from germline, CDR1 is MNHEY and CDR2 is SVGAGI. CDR3 sequence (DNA): TGTGCCAGTAGGTTTTCGACAGGGGGATATTATGGCTACACCTTC. This encodes CASRFSTGGYYGYTF.

In its sample, this clone was seen once. The V gene is TRBV29-1, the J gene TRBJ2-1, with 7 bases matching TRBD1. Germline CDR1 SQVTM, CDR2 ANQGSEA. J was trimmed by 1 base and V by 4 bases; bases with no gene match: 13. CDR3 length equals 17 residues. CDR3 sequence reads: CSVVGTQRDRSYNEQFF. The DNA of the CDR3 is TGCAGCGTTGTTGGGACCCAACGGGACAGATCCTACAATGAGCAGTTCTTC.

The V gene is TRBV2, the J gene TRBJ2-3; D ambiguous. CDR3 length: 16 residues. V shed 6 bases and J shed 0 bases, with 16 bases lying between them. The germline gives CDR1 SNHLY, CDR2 FYNNEI. CDR3 protein: CASRETIFRSTDTQYF. CDR3 bases: TGTGCCAGCAGAGAAACGATCTTCAGGAGCACAGATACGCAGTATTTT.

The chain recombines TRBV7-3 with TRBJ1-2; 11 bases align to TRBD1. The germline gives CDR1 SGHTA, CDR2 FQGTGA. V shed 0 bases and J 6 bases; nucleotides not matched to a gene: 3. The CDR3 consists of 15 residues. The CDR3 spells CASSLTRDRGNGYTF. The CDR3 DNA sequence: TGTGCCAGCAGCTTAACGAGGGACAGGGGGAATGGCTACACCTTC.

The chain carries TRBV25-1 and TRBJ1-3; weak D call: TRBD1 (5 bases). Trimming took off 5 bases at V and 0 bases at J, with 8 bases between the two ends. Germline loops: CDR1 MGHDK, CDR2 SYGVNS. The CDR3 extends over 14 amino acids. CDR3 sequence reads: CASSPGNSGNTIYF. The CDR3 coding sequence is TGTGCCAGCAGTCCAGGGAACTCTGGAAACACCATATATTTT.

The chain is built from TRBV15 and TRBJ1-2, with 8 bases that match TRBD1. This CDR3 is 15 amino acids long. V trimming: 6 bases; J trimming: 6 bases; junction bases outside the gene matches: 12. Germline V lookup: CDR1 LNHNV, CDR2 YYDKDF (reference sequence). CDR3 loop: CATRQGAVDFDGYTF. In DNA, the CDR3 is TGTGCCACCAGGCAGGGGGCAGTTGATTTTGATGGCTACACCTTC.

The chain combines TRBV12-3 or TRBV12-4 with TRBJ1-2; D unresolved. The CDR3 is made up of 13 amino acids. V dropped 6 bases and J dropped 3 bases, with 11 bases sitting between them. The CDR3 DNA follows: TGTGCCAGCAGAACAGAGGGTGACTATGGCTACACCTTC. It codes for CASRTEGDYGYTF.

The rearrangement joins TRBV2 to TRBJ1-2; D is perhaps TRBD1 (6 bases). V was cut by 3 bases and J by 1 base, with 21 bases left in between. Germline-derived CDR1 and CDR2 are SNHLY and FYNNEI. This CDR3 is built from 18 residues. CDR3 bases: TGTGCCAGCAGTGACCGAGGACAGTCCCGCCTCATTAACTATGGCTACACCTTC. It translates to CASSDRGQSRLINYGYTF.

V is TRBV6-6 and J is TRBJ1-1; D ambiguous. The germline V gene has CDR1 MNHNY and CDR2 SVGAGI (reference sequence). The ends were cut back, 10 bases at V and 1 base at J, with 13 bases in the middle. CDR3 length: 13 amino acids. CDR3 loop: CAILGGGNTEAFF. In DNA form, the CDR3 reads TGTGCCATCCTGGGAGGTGGGAACACTGAAGCTTTCTTT.

The chain joins TRBV6-5 to TRBJ2-1; TRBD2 is a possible D gene (6 bases). Germline assignment: CDR1 MNHEY and CDR2 SVGAGI. V was clipped by 6 bases and J by 0 bases, with 12 bases between them. CDR3 length: 15 amino acids. The CDR3 nucleotides are TGTGCCAGCAGCCCGGGGGTGTCCTCCTACAATGAGCAGTTCTTC. This sequence encodes CASSPGVSSYNEQFF.

The chain couples TRBV19 to TRBJ1-6; the D gene is possibly TRBD1 (5 bases). The V gene's germline CDR1 is LNHDA and CDR2 SQIVND (reference sequence). CDR3 length: 15 residues. Between the trimmed V and J ends, which lost 5 bases and 7 bases, there was a span of 15 bases. As DNA, the CDR3 is TGTGCCAGTAGTCCCTCTAGGGGTCGAAATTCACCCCTCCACTTT. Amino acids: CASSPSRGRNSPLHF.